This T cell receptor (beta chain) was sequenced for a study of early T cells in non-severe SARS-CoV-2 infection. As for this clonotype: Its cognate antigen is unknown.

Whole-study results and caveats: VDJdb-based matching was biased toward anti-spike CD8 responses and missed private and CD4 specificities.

CDR1 SQVTM and CDR2 ANQGSEA come from the germline V gene. The CDR3 consists of 10 residues. V was trimmed by 6 bases and J by 5 bases, leaving 4 bases between them. One entry per CDR3 protein, called by TCRdb with MiXCR from the 5' RACE reads. The table has some 59,000 distinct CDR3 sequences, around 9.7% seen once. The receptor was isolated from an adult who was a healthcare worker with PCR-confirmed SARS-CoV-2 infection or an uninfected control (not recorded which). Sequencing was carried out using whole blood. J is TRBJ2-2 and V is TRBV29-1; no clear D gene. CDR3 residues: CSVKTGELFF. In DNA, the CDR3 is TGCAGCGTCAAAACCGGGGAGCTGTTTTTT.